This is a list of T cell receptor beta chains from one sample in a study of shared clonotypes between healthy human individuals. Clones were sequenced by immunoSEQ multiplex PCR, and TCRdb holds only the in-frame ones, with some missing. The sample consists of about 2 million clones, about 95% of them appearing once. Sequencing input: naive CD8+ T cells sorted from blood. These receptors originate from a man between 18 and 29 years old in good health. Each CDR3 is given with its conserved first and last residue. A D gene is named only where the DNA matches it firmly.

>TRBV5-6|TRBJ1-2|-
TGTGCCAGCTCGTCAGGGAACGGCGGCTACACCTTC
CASSSGNGGYTF
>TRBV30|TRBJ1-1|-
TGTGCCTGGAGTGACTCCCGTGAGAGGGGCACTGAAGCTTTCTTT
CAWSDSRERGTEAFF
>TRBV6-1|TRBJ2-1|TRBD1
TGTGCCAGCAGCCAAGACAGGGATTCCTACAATGAGCAGTTCTTC
CASSQDRDSYNEQFF
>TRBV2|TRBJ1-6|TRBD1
TGTGCCAGCAGTGAAGCGCCCAGGGGGCCTTCACCCCTCCACTTT
CASSEAPRGPSPLHF
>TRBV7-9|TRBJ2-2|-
TGTGCCATCAACTCAGAGGGTGGATTAATCACCGGGGAGCTGTTTTTT
CAINSEGGLITGELFF
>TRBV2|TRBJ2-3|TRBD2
TGTGCCAGCATTAGGCGGGAGCAGCCAGATACGCAGTATTTT
CASIRREQPDTQYF
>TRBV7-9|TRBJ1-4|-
TGTGCCAGCAGCCCCACCGCACGGGACATAGACGTAAAACTGTTTTTT
CASSPTARDIDVKLFF
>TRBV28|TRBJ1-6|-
TGTGCCAGCAGTTTGAGGGTGTTGAATTCACCCCTCCACTTT
CASSLRVLNSPLHF
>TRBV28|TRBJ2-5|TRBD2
TGTGCCAGCAGTTGGACTAGCGGGGATGAGACCCAGTACTTC
CASSWTSGDETQYF
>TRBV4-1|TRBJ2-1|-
TGCGCCAGCAGCCCGCTTGGCAATGAGCAGTTCTTC
CASSPLGNEQFF
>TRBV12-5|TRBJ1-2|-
TGTGCTAGTGGTTCCCCTACAGGGTCGGATGGCTACACCTTC
CASGSPTGSDGYTF
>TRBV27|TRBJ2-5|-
TGTGCCAGCAGTCCTACTACGGGGAGTGAGACCCAGTACTTC
CASSPTTGSETQYF
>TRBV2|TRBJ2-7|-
TGTGCCAGCATCGGGGCTTCCTACGAGCAGTACTTC
CASIGASYEQYF
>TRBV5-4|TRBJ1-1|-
TGTGCCAGCAGACCGGGAGAGAGCACTGAAGCTTTCTTT
CASRPGESTEAFF
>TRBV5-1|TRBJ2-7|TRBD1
TGCGCCAGTAGGGGGACAGGGTGGAACGAGCAGTACTTC
CASRGTGWNEQYF
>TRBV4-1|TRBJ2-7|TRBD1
TGCGCCAGCAGCCAAGAACTAGGAGGACAGGGCGAGCAGTACTTC
CASSQELGGQGEQYF
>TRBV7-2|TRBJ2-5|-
TGTGCCAGCAGCTTAATAGGGTATGGAGGAGAGACCCAGTACTTC
CASSLIGYGGETQYF
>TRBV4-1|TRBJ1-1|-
TGCGCCAGCAGCCAAGAAGCCATGAACACTGAAGCTTTCTTT
CASSQEAMNTEAFF
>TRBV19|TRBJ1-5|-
TGTGCCAGTTCCTCGCAGGACCACAATCAGCCCCAGCATTTT
CASSSQDHNQPQHF
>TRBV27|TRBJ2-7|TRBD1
TGTGCCAGCAGTTCAGGACAGGACAGCTCCTACGAGCAGTACTTC
CASSSGQDSSYEQYF
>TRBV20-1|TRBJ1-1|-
TGCAGTGCTTGGGAGACTGAAGCTTTCTTT
CSAWETEAFF
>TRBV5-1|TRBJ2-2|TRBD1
TGCGCCAGCAGTAAGACAGGGGACACCGGGGAGCTGTTTTTT
CASSKTGDTGELFF
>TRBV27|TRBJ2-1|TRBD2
TGTGCCAGCAGTTCATCAGCGGGAGCTTCCTACAATGAGCAGTTCTTC
CASSSSAGASYNEQFF
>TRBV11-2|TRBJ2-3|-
TGTGCCAGCAGCTTAGGGGTGGGCGGGGCTCAGTATTTT
CASSLGVGGAQYF
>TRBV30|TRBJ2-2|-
TGTGCCTGGAGTGTAGGGGAGCCCACCGGGGAGCTGTTTTTT
CAWSVGEPTGELFF
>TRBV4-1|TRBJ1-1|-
TGCGCCAGCAGCCAAGCTCTCGACACTTCTGAAGCTTTCTTT
CASSQALDTSEAFF
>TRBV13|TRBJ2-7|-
TGTGCCAGCAGCTACCAGGGGGGCTACGAGCAGTACTTC
CASSYQGGYEQYF
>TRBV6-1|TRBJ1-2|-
TGTGCCAGCATGCGGCAGGGGAATCGTGGCTACACCTTC
CASMRQGNRGYTF
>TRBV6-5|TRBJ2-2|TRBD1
TGTGCCAGCAGCCGGACAGGGGAGGACGGGGAGCTGTTTTTT
CASSRTGEDGELFF
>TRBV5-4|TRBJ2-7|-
TGTGCCAGCAGCTTGCGCGAAGGGACCTACGAGCAGTACTTC
CASSLREGTYEQYF
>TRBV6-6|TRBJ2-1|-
TGTGCCAGCAGCTATGAAGATAGGGGAATGAGTGAGCAGTTCTTC
CASSYEDRGMSEQFF
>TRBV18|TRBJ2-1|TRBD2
TGTGCCAGCTCACCCCTAGCGGGTAGCTCCTACAATGAGCAGTTCTTC
CASSPLAGSSYNEQFF
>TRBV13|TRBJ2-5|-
TGTGCCAGCAGCCCCGGGGACTACCAAGAGACCCAGTACTTC
CASSPGDYQETQYF
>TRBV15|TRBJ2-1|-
TGTGCCCCGTTCGAGTTAGCACGGGCCGGTAATGAGCAGTTCTTC
CAPFELARAGNEQFF
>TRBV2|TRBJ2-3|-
TGTGCCAGCAGTGAAGCGCAGGGTCAAGTCACAGATACGCAGTATTTT
CASSEAQGQVTDTQYF
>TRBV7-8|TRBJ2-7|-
TGTGCCAGCAGCTTAGAGGGCGGCGGTAGCTCCTACGAGCAGTACTTC
CASSLEGGGSSYEQYF
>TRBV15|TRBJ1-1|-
TGTGCCACCAGCAGAGAAACGGACACTGAAGCTTTCTTT
CATSRETDTEAFF
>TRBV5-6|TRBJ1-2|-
TGTGCCAGCAGCTCCCCGACGAACTTTAATTCCTATGGCTACACCTTC
CASSSPTNFNSYGYTF
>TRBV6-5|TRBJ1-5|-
TGTGCCAGCAGTTACTCGAAAGCAAATCAGCCCCAGCATTTT
CASSYSKANQPQHF
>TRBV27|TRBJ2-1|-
TGTGCCAGCAGTTCGTCTGCAGGGGAACACTACAATGAGCAGTTCTTC
CASSSSAGEHYNEQFF
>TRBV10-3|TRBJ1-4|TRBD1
TGTGCCATCAGTGAGCATACAGGGGGCGACGGTGGAACTAATGAAAAACTGTTTTTT
CAISEHTGGDGGTNEKLFF
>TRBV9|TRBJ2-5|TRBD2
TGTGCCAGCAGCCCCCCGCAGCGGGGGGCCCCCCAACAAGAGACCCAGTACTTC
CASSPPQRGAPQQETQYF